Below are 25 T cell receptor beta chains sequenced from a single sample in a study of blood T cell repertoires in COVID-19. Sequencing was performed with immunoSEQ multiplex PCR; in TCRdb, only in-frame clones are kept and a portion is missing. The sample comprises 250,000 to 350,000 clones, roughly 87% of which are singletons, and less than 10% rests with the top ten. Input material: peripheral blood. The receptors derive from a man aged 18-30 years with active or convalescent COVID-19.

This chain connects TRBV5-4 to TRBJ1-2; no firm D call. The CDR3 is made up of 15 amino acids. Trimming took 0 bases from V and 4 from J, leaving 13 bases between them. The germline V gene encodes CDR1 SGHNT and CDR2 YYREEE (reference sequence). Written as DNA, the CDR3 is TGTGCCAGCAGCTTGGGGGCCCCCGGCTCCTATGGCTACACCTTC. It translates to CASSLGAPGSYGYTF.

This rearrangement joins TRBV9 to TRBJ2-7, with unresolved D. Trimming left V 3 bases short and J 3 bases short, with 10 bases between. CDR3 length equals 13 residues. The germline CDR1 and CDR2 sequences are SGDLS and YYNGEE. The CDR3 is CASSAGGSYEQYF. The CDR3 DNA reads TGTGCCAGCAGCGCCGGCGGCAGCTACGAGCAGTACTTC.

The DNA for the CDR3 is TGCGCCAGCAAGGGCTCCCCCCAGGGGGACAAAAACATTCAGTACTTC. Protein: CASKGSPQGDKNIQYF. J is TRBJ2-4 and V is TRBV5-1; 7 positions match TRBD1. The CDR3 sequence is 16 residues long. In germline, CDR1 is SGHRS, CDR2 YFSETQ. J lost 3 bases, V lost 6 bases, and 12 bases had no gene match.

Of note for this clone: Distinct nucleotide sequences in the sample also encode this CDR3. J is TRBJ2-3 and V is TRBV5-4, with D unclear. From germline, CDR1 is SGHNT and CDR2 YYREEE (reference sequence). The V end was cut by 3 bases, the J end by 3 bases, with 2 bases between. The CDR3 runs to 11 residues. CDR3 coding DNA: TGTGCCAGCAGCTCTACAGATACGCAGTATTTT. It translates to CASSSTDTQYF.

The genes are TRBV28 and TRBJ2-7; TRBD2 is a possible D gene (7 bases). The CDR3 is 14 residues long. Germline V gene lookup returns CDR1 MDHEN and CDR2 SYDVKM. V gave up 7 bases and J gave up 6 bases, with 19 bases separating them. The CDR3 protein is CASNAPNGGLEQYF. The CDR3 DNA reads as TGTGCCAGCAACGCACCAAACGGGGGGCTCGAGCAGTACTTC.

V is TRBV7-9 and J is TRBJ1-1; 8 positions agree with TRBD1. From germline, CDR1 is SEHNR and CDR2 FQNEAQ (reference sequence). J gave up 7 bases and V 4 bases, and 8 bases lay outside the gene matches. The CDR3 spans 14 residues. CDR3 DNA sequence: TGTGCCAGCAGCTCCCAGACAGGGGAAGATGAAGCTTTCTTT. This codes for CASSSQTGEDEAFF.

This chain joins TRBV29-1 and TRBJ2-4, with 12 bases identical to TRBD1. This CDR3 region has 12 residues. Germline-derived CDR1 and CDR2 are SQVTM and ANQGSEA. Trimming at V came to 4 bases and at J to 8 bases, leaving 0 bases not matched to a gene. The CDR3 nucleotides read TGCAGCGTTGGGGACAGGGGGCACATTCAGTACTTC. The encoded protein is CSVGDRGHIQYF.

CDR3 DNA sequence: TGTGCCAGCAGCGGGGCGCGTATCGGCACAGATACGCAGTATTTT. It encodes CASSGARIGTDTQYF. The gene calls are TRBV7-9 and TRBJ2-3, with D possibly TRBD1 on 5 matching bases. This CDR3 has 15 amino acids. The germline V gene encodes CDR1 SEHNR and CDR2 FQNEAQ (reference sequence). V lost 5 bases and J lost 1, with 13 bases in between. Looking up the rest from reference TRBV7-9 and TRBJ2-3 gives the full variable domain: DTGVSQNPRHKITKRGQNVTFRCDPISEHNRLYWYRQTLGQGPEFLTYFQNEAQLEKSRLLSDRFSAERPKGSFSTLEIQRTEQGDSAMYLCASSGARIGTDTQYFGPGTRLTVL.

This rearrangement joins TRBV27 to TRBJ2-3; 12 bases map to TRBD2. The CDR3 is 17 amino acids. Germline assignment: CDR1 MNHEY and CDR2 SMNVEV (reference sequence). Trimming removed 5 bases from V and 0 bases from J; junction bases left unmatched: 6. CDR3 sequence: CASSTRLAGVSTDTQYF. In nucleotides, the CDR3 is TGTGCCAGCAGTACCCGACTAGCGGGGGTTAGCACAGATACGCAGTATTTT.

The J gene is TRBJ1-2, the V gene TRBV12-3 or TRBV12-4; unclear D gene. The CDR3 length is 12 residues. V was clipped by 8 bases and J by 4 bases, with 11 bases between them. CDR3 sequence (DNA): TGTGCCAGCTGGGAGGGATTCTATGGCTACACCTTC. This gives the protein CASWEGFYGYTF.

In its sample, this clone was seen a few times. The chain recombines TRBV2 with TRBJ2-7, with a weak D call TRBD1 (5 bases). Germline V gene lookup returns CDR1 SNHLY and CDR2 FYNNEI. The CDR3 has 11 residues. The V and J ends lost 6 bases and 4 bases respectively, with 7 bases between them. The CDR3 here is CASRDIYEQYF. Written as DNA, the CDR3 is TGTGCCAGCAGGGACATTTACGAGCAGTACTTC.

The V and J genes are TRBV19 and TRBJ1-4, with D possibly being TRBD1 (6 bases). This CDR3 has 15 amino acids. V dropped 5 bases and J dropped 8 bases, with 18 bases sitting between them. Germline-derived CDR1 and CDR2 are LNHDA and SQIVND (reference sequence). For the CDR3, the DNA is TGTGCCAGTAGTCTCTACCCGGGACACAAGGAAAAACTGTTTTTT. Protein sequence: CASSLYPGHKEKLFF.

The rearrangement uses TRBV3-1 (or the pseudogene TRBV3-2) and TRBJ1-2, with 7 nucleotides matching TRBD1. CDR3 size: 14 residues. Germline CDR1 LGHDT, CDR2 YNNKEL (reference sequence). V gave up 4 bases and J gave up 8 bases; unmatched junction bases: 10. CDR3 residues: CASSPIWTGGGYTF. The DNA of the CDR3 is TGTGCCAGCAGCCCCATTTGGACAGGAGGAGGCTACACCTTC.

The J gene is TRBJ1-2, the V gene TRBV6-5, with 9 nucleotides matching TRBD1. Germline loops: CDR1 MNHEY, CDR2 SVGAGI. The CDR3 extends over 14 amino acids. Losses at the gene ends were 6 bases for V and 5 bases for J; bases not matched to a gene: 7. The CDR3 DNA sequence: TGTGCCAGCAGGCATTTACAGGGGGCGTATGGCTACACCTTC. Encoded protein: CASRHLQGAYGYTF.

The genes are TRBV6-5 and TRBJ1-2; D is possibly TRBD1 (6 bases). Germline V CDR1 and CDR2: MNHEY, SVGAGI. Trimming shortened V by 6 bases and J by 4 bases, and 12 bases separated the two germline ends. The CDR3 is 13 amino acids. The CDR3 DNA follows: TGTGCCAGCAGGGCGGGGGGCGGCTATGGCTACACCTTC. Translating it yields CASRAGGGYGYTF.

The V and J genes are TRBV19 and TRBJ1-5, with TRBD1 identical over 7 bases. Germline-derived CDR1 and CDR2 are LNHDA and SQIVND (reference sequence). The CDR3 runs 16 residues. The trim removed 4 bases at V and 0 bases at J, leaving 6 bases unmatched. The CDR3 spells CASSRDGTVSNQPQHF. For the CDR3, the DNA is TGTGCCAGTAGTAGAGATGGGACAGTTAGCAATCAGCCCCAGCATTTT. Using reference TRBV19 and TRBJ1-5 for the parts outside the CDR3, the full variable domain is DGGITQSPKYLFRKEGQNVTLSCEQNLNHDAMYWYRQDPGQGLRLIYYSQIVNDFQKGDIAEGYSVSREKKESFPLTVTSAQKNPTAFYLCASSRDGTVSNQPQHFGDGTRLSIL.

With respect to this clone: The sample contains more than one DNA sequence encoding this CDR3. The CDR3, as DNA: TGTGCCAGCAGCGTATCTGGGGGGAGCTACGAGCAGTACTTC. This translates into CASSVSGGSYEQYF. V is TRBV9 and J is TRBJ2-7; possibly TRBD2 for D (6 bases). The germline V and J ends were trimmed by 1 base and 3 bases, with 11 bases remaining between them. This CDR3 has 14 residues. CDR1 is SGDLS and CDR2 is YYNGEE in the germline V gene.

V and J are TRBV12-5 and TRBJ2-1; D might be TRBD1 (5 bases). V was trimmed by 1 base and J by 6 bases, leaving 10 bases between them. The CDR3 contains 14 residues. Germline CDR1 LGHNT, CDR2 FRNRAP. The CDR3 DNA sequence: TGTGCTAGTGGTTTGGGTCAGGGCCCCAATGAGCAGTTCTTC. Its translation: CASGLGQGPNEQFF.

The chain couples TRBV21-1 to TRBJ1-4; the table's D call, TRBD1, was not checked against the DNA. TRBV21-1 is designated a pseudogene. This CDR3 spans 20 amino acids. CDR3 loop: CASSSPGQGAEAATNEKLFF. In DNA, the CDR3 is TGTGCCAGCAGCAGTCCGGGACAGGGGGCGGAAGCTGCAACTAATGAAAAACTGTTTTTT.

The sample holds one count of this clone. The CDR3 bases are TGCGCCAGCAGCTGGCCGGACAGGGCCCAAGAGACCCAGTACTTC. Translating it yields CASSWPDRAQETQYF. The chain links TRBV5-1 to TRBJ2-5, with 8 bases fitting TRBD1. The CDR3 runs 15 residues. Looked up from germline, CDR1 is SGHRS and CDR2 is YFSETQ. The V gene end was trimmed by 3 bases and the J gene end by 1 base; junction bases not matched to a gene: 5. Combining the CDR3 with reference TRBV5-1 and TRBJ2-5 gives the whole variable domain KAGVTQTPRYLIKTRGQQVTLSCSPISGHRSVSWYQQTPGQGLQFLFEYFSETQRNKGNFPGRFSGRQFSNSRSEMNVSTLELGDSALYLCASSWPDRAQETQYFGPGTRLLVL.

In its sample, this clone was seen a few times. The V and J genes are TRBV9 and TRBJ1-2, with 11 bases that match TRBD1. The CDR3 length is 14 residues. The V and J ends lost 3 bases and 4 bases, in that order; junction bases with no gene match: 2. CDR1 is SGDLS, CDR2 YYNGEE, per germline. In nucleotides, the CDR3 is TGTGCCAGCAGCGGGACAGGGGGCTTCTATGGCTACACCTTC. It codes for CASSGTGGFYGYTF.

This clone was picked up one time. CDR3 DNA sequence: TGTGCCAGCGTATCTCAAGAGACCCAGTACTTC. As protein: CASVSQETQYF. The V call is TRBV28, the J call TRBJ2-5, with no clear D. The CDR3 runs to 11 residues. From germline, CDR1 is MDHEN and CDR2 SYDVKM. V gave up 8 bases and J gave up 2 bases, with 6 bases separating them.

The rearrangement links TRBV12-5 to TRBJ2-3; D is perhaps TRBD2 (6 bases). This CDR3 spans 16 amino acids. Germline V CDR1 and CDR2: LGHNT, FRNRAP. The V end lost 6 bases, the J end lost 4 bases, and 20 bases lay between the germline ends. The CDR3 nucleotides are TGTGCTAGTGGACCGCCGGGACTCCCAGATCCAGATACGCAGTATTTT. Translated: CASGPPGLPDPDTQYF.

The chain is built from TRBV29-1 and TRBJ1-5; the match to TRBD1 covers 9 bases. There are 13 residues in the CDR3. The V gene's germline CDR1 is SQVTM and CDR2 ANQGSEA. The V gene end was trimmed by 4 bases and the J gene end by 7 bases; junction bases not matched to a gene: 5. The CDR3: CSVAGTGYQPQHF. The CDR3 DNA reads as TGCAGCGTTGCCGGGACAGGGTACCAGCCCCAGCATTTT.

This chain joins TRBV6-2 or TRBV6-3 and TRBJ2-5, with 12 bases matching TRBD1. This CDR3 is built from 15 residues. Trimming cost V 5 bases and J 5 bases; bases outside gene matches: 6. CDR1 and CDR2 (germline): MNHEY, SVGEGT. Here the CDR3 reads CASSPGTGGVETQYF. The CDR3 DNA sequence: TGTGCCAGCAGTCCCGGGACAGGGGGCGTGGAGACCCAGTACTTC.